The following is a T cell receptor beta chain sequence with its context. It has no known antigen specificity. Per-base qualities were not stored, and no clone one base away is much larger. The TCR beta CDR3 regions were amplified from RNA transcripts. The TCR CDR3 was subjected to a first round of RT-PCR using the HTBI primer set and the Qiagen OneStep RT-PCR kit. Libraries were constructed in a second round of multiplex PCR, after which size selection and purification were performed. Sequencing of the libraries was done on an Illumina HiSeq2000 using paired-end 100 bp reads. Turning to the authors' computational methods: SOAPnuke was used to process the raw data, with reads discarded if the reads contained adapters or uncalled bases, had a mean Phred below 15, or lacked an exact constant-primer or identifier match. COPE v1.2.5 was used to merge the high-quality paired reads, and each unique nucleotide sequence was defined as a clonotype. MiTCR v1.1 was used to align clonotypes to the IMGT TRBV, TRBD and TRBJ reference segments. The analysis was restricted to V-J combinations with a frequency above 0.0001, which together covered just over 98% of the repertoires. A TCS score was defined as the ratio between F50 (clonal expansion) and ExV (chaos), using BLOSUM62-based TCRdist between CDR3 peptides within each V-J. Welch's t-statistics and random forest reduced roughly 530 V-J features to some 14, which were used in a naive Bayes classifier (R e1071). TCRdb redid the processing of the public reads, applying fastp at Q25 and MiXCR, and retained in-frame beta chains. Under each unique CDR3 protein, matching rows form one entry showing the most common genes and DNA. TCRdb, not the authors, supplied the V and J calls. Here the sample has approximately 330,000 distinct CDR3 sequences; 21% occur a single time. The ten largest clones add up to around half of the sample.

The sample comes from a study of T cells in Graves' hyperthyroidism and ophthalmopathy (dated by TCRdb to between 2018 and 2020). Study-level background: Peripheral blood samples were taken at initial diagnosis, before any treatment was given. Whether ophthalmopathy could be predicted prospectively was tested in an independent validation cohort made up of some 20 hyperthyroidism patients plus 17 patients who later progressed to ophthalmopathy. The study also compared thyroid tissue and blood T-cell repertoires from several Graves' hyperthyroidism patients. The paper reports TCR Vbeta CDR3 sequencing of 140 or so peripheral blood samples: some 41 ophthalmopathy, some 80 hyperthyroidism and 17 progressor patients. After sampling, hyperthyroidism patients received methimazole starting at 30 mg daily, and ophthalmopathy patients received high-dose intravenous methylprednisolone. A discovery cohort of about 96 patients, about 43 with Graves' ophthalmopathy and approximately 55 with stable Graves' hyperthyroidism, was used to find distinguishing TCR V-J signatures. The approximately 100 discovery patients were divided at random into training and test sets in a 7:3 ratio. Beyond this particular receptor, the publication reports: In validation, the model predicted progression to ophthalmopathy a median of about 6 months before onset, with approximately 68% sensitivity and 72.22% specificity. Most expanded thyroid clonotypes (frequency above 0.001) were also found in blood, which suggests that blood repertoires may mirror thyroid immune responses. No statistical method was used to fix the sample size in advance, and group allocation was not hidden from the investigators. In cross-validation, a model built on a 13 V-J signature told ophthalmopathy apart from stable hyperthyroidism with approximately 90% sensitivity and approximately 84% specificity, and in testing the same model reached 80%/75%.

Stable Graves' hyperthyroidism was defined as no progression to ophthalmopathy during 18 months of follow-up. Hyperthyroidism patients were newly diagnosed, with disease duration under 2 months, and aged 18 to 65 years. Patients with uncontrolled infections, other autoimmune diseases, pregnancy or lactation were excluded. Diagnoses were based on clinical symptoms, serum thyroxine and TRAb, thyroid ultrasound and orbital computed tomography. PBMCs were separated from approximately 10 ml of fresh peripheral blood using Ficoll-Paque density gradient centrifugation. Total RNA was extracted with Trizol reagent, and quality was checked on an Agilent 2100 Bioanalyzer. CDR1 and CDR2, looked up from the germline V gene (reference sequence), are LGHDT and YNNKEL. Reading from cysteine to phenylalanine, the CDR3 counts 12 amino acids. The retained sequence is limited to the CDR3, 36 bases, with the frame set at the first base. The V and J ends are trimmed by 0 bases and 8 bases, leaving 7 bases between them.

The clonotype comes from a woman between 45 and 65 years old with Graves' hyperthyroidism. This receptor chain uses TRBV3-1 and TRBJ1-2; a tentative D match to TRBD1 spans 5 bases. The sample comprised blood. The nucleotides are TGTGCCAGCAGCCAAGATCAGGGCGGCTACACCTTC. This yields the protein CASSQDQGGYTF.